The clone carrying this T cell receptor (beta chain) was seen a few times. The data were obtained in a study of blood T cell repertoires in COVID-19. Across the whole study: COVID-19 samples collected from the United States, Italy and Spain covered acute and convalescent phases. T cells, B-cell-depleted T cells, or PBMCs provided the cDNA or gDNA that served as material.

This table comes from immunoSEQ multiplex PCR, and its TCRdb copy is limited to in-frame clones, with some not included. The table shows about 140,000 clones, with 75% to 80% occurring only once. The V gene's germline CDR1 is MDHEN and CDR2 SYDVKM. V gave up 1 base and J gave up 14 bases, with 15 bases separating them. The CDR3 extends over 13 amino acids. Cohort assignment relied on participant-reported clinical history. This receptor was taken from a woman between 50 and 59 years old who had recovered from COVID-19. Sequencing was carried out using PBMCs or T cells enriched from blood (not recorded which). This chain uses TRBV28 with TRBJ2-1; possibly TRBD2 for D (5 bases). The CDR3 DNA follows: TGTGCCAGCAGTTTATCGCCCCCGGGGAAAGAGTTCTTC. Its translation is CASSLSPPGKEFF. The complete variable domain, with remaining parts taken from reference TRBV28 and TRBJ2-1, reads DVKVTQSSRYLVKRTGEKVFLECVQDMDHENMFWYRQDPGLGLRLIYFSYDVKMKEKGDIPEGYSVSREKKERFSLILESASTNQTSMYLCASSLSPPGKEFFGPGTRLTVL.